The 29 T cell receptor beta chains presented below share a single source sample, sequenced in a study of technical replicates of blood from four donors. Clones were sequenced by immunoSEQ multiplex PCR, and TCRdb holds only the in-frame ones, with some missing. This sample carries about 53,000 clones, about 86% of them seen once, and the ten largest clones take more than 4.5%. The sequenced material came from PBMCs. Every receptor here comes from a human donor in good health. Some clones in this sample may be carry-over from other donors' samples.

The chain joins TRBV9 to TRBJ1-5, with D unresolved. The CDR3 is 14 amino acids. From germline, CDR1 is SGDLS and CDR2 YYNGEE. V was cut by 7 bases and J by 5 bases, with 16 bases left in between. The CDR3 coding sequence is TGTGCCAGCCGGGAGAGTCAGCGAGATCAGCCCCAGCATTTT. It codes for CASRESQRDQPQHF.

The rearrangement uses TRBV7-9 and TRBJ1-2; 7 bases are a match to TRBD1. The CDR3 is made up of 16 amino acids. Per germline, CDR1 SEHNR and CDR2 FQNEAQ (reference sequence). V lost 5 bases, J lost 1 base, and 10 bases stayed unmatched. The CDR3 sequence: CASSRLQGGDNYGYTF. DNA for the CDR3: TGTGCCAGCAGCCGACTCCAAGGGGGCGATAACTATGGCTACACCTTC.

The V call is TRBV4-2, the J call TRBJ1-4; 9 bases agree with TRBD1. The CDR3 sequence is 15 residues long. V shed 4 bases, J shed 8 bases, and the junction held 8 bases outside the gene matches. Germline-derived CDR1 and CDR2 are LGHNA and YNFKEQ. DNA of the CDR3: TGTGCCAGCAGCCTCCGGGACAGGGAAGCCGAAAAACTGTTTTTT. It codes for CASSLRDREAEKLFF.

The J gene is TRBJ2-7, the V gene TRBV6-5, with 7 nucleotides matching TRBD1. Germline values: CDR1 MNHEY, CDR2 SVGAGI. The CDR3 runs to 15 residues. V lost 0 bases, J lost 3 bases, and 5 bases stayed unmatched. CDR3 residues: CASSYSGPGGYEQYF. DNA for the CDR3: TGTGCCAGCAGTTACTCAGGTCCAGGGGGCTACGAGCAGTACTTC.

The J gene is TRBJ1-3, the V gene TRBV18; 7 nucleotides agree with TRBD1. Looked up from germline, CDR1 is KGHSH and CDR2 is LQKENI. Trimming at V came to 3 bases and at J to 4 bases, leaving 12 bases not matched to a gene. The CDR3 sequence is 17 residues long. As DNA, the CDR3 is TGTGCCAGCTCACCTGCAGGAGACAGGGTGAGGGGAAACACCATATATTTT. This encodes CASSPAGDRVRGNTIYF.

V is TRBV30 and J is TRBJ2-1, with 8 nucleotides matching TRBD2. Germline V gene sequence: CDR1 GTSNPN, CDR2 SVGIG (reference sequence). V was clipped by 8 bases and J by 0 bases; unmatched bases: 9. This CDR3 has 15 residues. Here the CDR3 reads CAGVAGGNSYNEQFF. The DNA for the CDR3 is TGTGCCGGGGTGGCGGGAGGCAACTCCTACAATGAGCAGTTCTTC.

The sample holds one count of this clone. This CDR3 is also generated by other DNA sequences in the sample. CDR3 DNA: TGTGCCAGCAGCCCCGGACTAGCGGGGGATGGTGAGCAGTTCTTC. Translation: CASSPGLAGDGEQFF. V is TRBV5-6 and J is TRBJ2-1; 13 bases are shared with TRBD2. In germline, CDR1 is SGHDT, CDR2 YYEEEE. V trimming: 4 bases; J trimming: 9 bases; junction bases outside the gene matches: 7. This CDR3 is built from 15 residues.

In this sample, this clone turned up once. The V gene is TRBV19, the J gene TRBJ2-7; 10 positions agree with TRBD2. V lost 3 bases to trimming and J lost 3 bases; unmatched junction nucleotides: 8. Germline V CDR1 and CDR2: LNHDA, SQIVND (reference sequence). This CDR3 spans 16 amino acids. The CDR3 sequence is CASSIVSLAGDYEQYF. CDR3 nucleotide sequence: TGTGCCAGTAGTATCGTGTCCCTAGCGGGAGACTACGAGCAGTACTTC. The whole variable domain, remainder taken from reference TRBV19 and TRBJ2-7, is DGGITQSPKYLFRKEGQNVTLSCEQNLNHDAMYWYRQDPGQGLRLIYYSQIVNDFQKGDIAEGYSVSREKKESFPLTVTSAQKNPTAFYLCASSIVSLAGDYEQYFGPGTRLTVT.

This rearrangement joins TRBV2 to TRBJ1-1; TRBD1 matches 9 bases. V gave up 6 bases and J gave up 11 bases; unmatched junction bases: 4. Germline assignment: CDR1 SNHLY and CDR2 FYNNEI. There are 11 residues in the CDR3. CDR3 bases: TGTGCCAGCAGCGGGACAGGGTTGGCTTTCTTT. Amino acid sequence: CASSGTGLAFF. Complete variable domain (other parts from reference TRBV2 and TRBJ1-1): EPEVTQTPSHQVTQMGQEVILRCVPISNHLYFYWYRQILGQKVEFLVSFYNNEISEKSEIFDDQFSVERPDGSNFTLKIRSTKLEDSAMYFCASSGTGLAFFGQGTRLTVV.

The V call is TRBV7-6, the J call TRBJ1-6; 7 bases agree with TRBD1. Germline loops: CDR1 SGHVS, CDR2 FNYEAQ. V trimming: 5 bases; J trimming: 0 bases; junction bases outside the gene matches: 4. This CDR3 spans 16 amino acids. DNA for the CDR3: TGTGCCAGCAGCCCCAGGGACAGCTCCTATAATTCACCCCTCCACTTT. Protein sequence: CASSPRDSSYNSPLHF.

This clone was recorded only once. The same CDR3 arises from other DNA sequences in this sample as well. V gene TRBV7-3 combines with J gene TRBJ2-2; the match to TRBD1 covers 7 bases. The CDR3 sequence is 13 residues long. J was trimmed by 6 bases and V by 4 bases; bases with no gene match: 2. From germline, CDR1 is SGHTA and CDR2 FQGTGA. The CDR3 sequence is CASSSTGAGELFF. CDR3 bases: TGTGCCAGCAGCTCCACAGGGGCCGGGGAGCTGTTTTTT.

The chain uses TRBV7-2 and TRBJ2-3, with TRBD2 matching over 9 bases. V was clipped by 0 bases and J by 2 bases; unmatched bases: 3. The V gene's germline CDR1 is SGHTA and CDR2 FQGNSA. The CDR3 spans 16 residues. The CDR3 sequence is CASSLASGRPTDTQYF. CDR3 in DNA: TGTGCCAGCAGCTTAGCTAGCGGGAGACCCACAGATACGCAGTATTTT. Using reference TRBV7-2 and TRBJ2-3 for the parts outside the CDR3, the full variable domain is GAGVSQSPSNKVTEKGKDVELRCDPISGHTALYWYRQSLGQGLEFLIYFQGNSAPDKSGLPSDRFSAERTGGSVSTLTIQRTQQEDSAVYLCASSLASGRPTDTQYFGPGTRLTVL.

V gene TRBV7-9 combines with J gene TRBJ1-1; D not resolved. Trimming cost V 1 base and J 0 bases, with 6 bases left between them. CDR3 size: 14 residues. The germline gives CDR1 SEHNR, CDR2 FQNEAQ (reference sequence). CDR3 amino acids: CASSLGAMNTEAFF. Written as DNA, the CDR3 is TGTGCCAGCAGCTTAGGTGCTATGAACACTGAAGCTTTCTTT.

This sequence joins TRBV7-9 and TRBJ1-1; D is ambiguous. Trimming cost V 2 bases and J 0 bases, with 10 bases left between them. CDR3 size: 15 residues. The germline V gene has CDR1 SEHNR and CDR2 FQNEAQ (reference sequence). CDR3 bases: TGTGCCAGCAGCTTAAAGTCTCGGGTGAACACTGAAGCTTTCTTT. Its translation: CASSLKSRVNTEAFF.

This clone is a singleton in its sample. The chain carries TRBV19 and TRBJ2-1, with D possibly TRBD2 on 5 matching bases. V dropped 1 base and J dropped 0 bases, with 7 bases sitting between them. Germline CDR1 is LNHDA and CDR2 is SQIVND (reference sequence). CDR3 length equals 15 residues. DNA for the CDR3: TGTGCCAGTAGTATAGCGGGGAGCTCCTACAATGAGCAGTTCTTC. Translation gives CASSIAGSSYNEQFF.

CDR3 coding DNA: TGTGCCAGCAGCTTAGTTGGGTTAAAGACAGGGATGAACACTGAAGCTTTCTTT. It codes for CASSLVGLKTGMNTEAFF. The J gene is TRBJ1-1, the V gene TRBV7-8, with 7 bases identical to TRBD1. From germline, CDR1 is SGHVS and CDR2 FQNEAQ. This CDR3 is built from 18 residues. Trimming at V came to 1 base and at J to 0 bases, leaving 11 bases not matched to a gene.

The chain joins TRBV2 to TRBJ1-1; TRBD1 matches 7 bases. J was trimmed by 0 bases and V by 6 bases; bases with no gene match: 10. Looked up from germline, CDR1 is SNHLY and CDR2 is FYNNEI. The CDR3 loop spans 16 amino acids. The CDR3 region is CASSPDRVDLNTEAFF. CDR3 nucleotide sequence: TGTGCCAGCAGCCCCGACAGGGTTGACCTGAACACTGAAGCTTTCTTT.

The genes are TRBV6-5 and TRBJ1-6; 7 bases map to TRBD1. Trimming removed 7 bases from V and 7 bases from J; junction bases left unmatched: 7. The CDR3 has 14 amino acids. The V gene's germline CDR1 is MNHEY and CDR2 SVGAGI. As DNA, the CDR3 is TGTGCCAGCACCGGCACAGGGGTAAATTCACCCCTCCACTTT. It is translated as CASTGTGVNSPLHF.

This rearrangement joins TRBV18 to TRBJ1-3, with a tentative D call TRBD1 (6 bases). The CDR3 spans 16 residues. V shed 6 bases and J shed 0 bases, with 15 bases lying between them. Germline CDR1 and CDR2: KGHSH and LQKENI. The CDR3 protein is CASSVPGVFSGNTIYF. CDR3 bases: TGTGCCAGCTCTGTTCCAGGGGTGTTCTCTGGAAACACCATATATTTT.

The chain employs TRBV29-1 and TRBJ1-1; 7 bases line up with TRBD1. CDR3 size: 13 residues. CDR1 is SQVTM, CDR2 ANQGSEA, per germline. V was pared by 6 bases and J by 1 base, with 5 bases of the junction left unmatched. CDR3 nucleotides: TGCAGCGTACCCGGGACAGCGAACACTGAAGCTTTCTTT. Translating gives CSVPGTANTEAFF.

The chain has TRBV4-2 and TRBJ2-1; possible D gene TRBD2, 5 bases. This CDR3 has 14 amino acids. The germline V gene has CDR1 LGHNA and CDR2 YNFKEQ. V lost 4 bases and J lost 2, with 9 bases in between. CDR3 coding DNA: TGTGCCAGCAGCCCGGGGTGGACCTACAATGAGCAGTTCTTC. Translation gives CASSPGWTYNEQFF.

This clone was detected only once. This chain connects TRBV15 to TRBJ2-7, with 8 bases identical to TRBD1. The CDR3 spans 16 residues. Trimming removed 3 bases from V and 0 bases from J; junction bases left unmatched: 7. Per the germline V gene, CDR1 is LNHNV and CDR2 is YYDKDF (reference sequence). CDR3: CATSSRTGSVSYEQYF. The CDR3 region has the DNA TGTGCCACCAGCAGTCGGACAGGGTCTGTCTCCTACGAGCAGTACTTC.

There are a few counts of this clone. This rearrangement joins TRBV7-3 to TRBJ2-2; a possible D gene is TRBD1 (5 bases). V gave up 5 bases and J gave up 6 bases, with 10 bases separating them. The germline V gene encodes CDR1 SGHTA and CDR2 FQGTGA. The CDR3 runs 13 residues. CDR3 residues: CASSLQGSGELFF. The DNA of the CDR3 is TGTGCCAGCAGCCTCCAGGGTTCCGGGGAGCTGTTTTTT.

This chain's CDR3 is CASSLGDREGNIQYF. As DNA, the CDR3 is TGTGCCAGCAGCTTGGGGGACAGGGAGGGGAACATTCAGTACTTC. The chain carries TRBV11-3 and TRBJ2-4; 9 bases fit TRBD1. The ends lost 3 bases at V and 7 bases at J; junction bases unmatched: 7. Looked up from germline, CDR1 is SGHNT and CDR2 is YENEEA. The CDR3 contains 15 residues.

The rearrangement uses TRBV18 and TRBJ2-5, with D tentatively TRBD1 (6 bases). The V gene lost 6 bases and the J gene lost 1 base, with 9 bases spanning the gap. This CDR3 contains 13 residues. Looked up from germline, CDR1 is KGHSH and CDR2 is LQKENI. The CDR3 bases are TGTGCCAGCTCCCCGGACAGCCAAGAGACCCAGTACTTC. It is translated as CASSPDSQETQYF.

This chain uses TRBV7-2 with TRBJ2-5; TRBD2 matches at 8 bases. V trimming: 2 bases; J trimming: 4 bases; junction bases outside the gene matches: 6. The CDR3 has 15 amino acids. The V gene's germline CDR1 is SGHTA and CDR2 FQGNSA. The CDR3 loop reads CASSLRGGRVETQYF. The CDR3 DNA sequence: TGTGCCAGCAGCTTACGGGGGGGCCGGGTAGAGACCCAGTACTTC.

This chain uses TRBV30 with TRBJ1-5; 9 bases fit TRBD1. CDR1 GTSNPN and CDR2 SVGIG come from the germline V gene (reference sequence). This CDR3 contains 15 residues. V gave up 0 bases and J gave up 5 bases; unmatched junction bases: 5. CDR3 in DNA: TGTGCCTGGAGTGTACGGACAGGGGTGTATCAGCCCCAGCATTTT. Protein product: CAWSVRTGVYQPQHF.

The CDR3 DNA reads TGTGCCAGCAGTGAAGCGGACTCAGGCTCCTACGAGCAGTACTTC. Residues: CASSEADSGSYEQYF. The rearrangement uses TRBV6-1 and TRBJ2-7, with D possibly matching TRBD2 (5 bases). Germline V gene sequence: CDR1 MNHNS, CDR2 SASEGT. The CDR3 has 15 residues. Trimming left V 0 bases short and J 0 bases short, with 9 bases between.

The rearrangement uses TRBV4-2 and TRBJ1-2, with 11 positions matching TRBD1. The CDR3 totals 17 residues. Looked up from germline, CDR1 is LGHNA and CDR2 is YNFKEQ. V shed 0 bases, J shed 8 bases, and the junction held 11 bases outside the gene matches. CDR3 loop: CASSQDPGTGGIFGYTF. As DNA, the CDR3 is TGTGCCAGCAGCCAAGATCCCGGGACAGGGGGAATATTCGGCTACACCTTC.